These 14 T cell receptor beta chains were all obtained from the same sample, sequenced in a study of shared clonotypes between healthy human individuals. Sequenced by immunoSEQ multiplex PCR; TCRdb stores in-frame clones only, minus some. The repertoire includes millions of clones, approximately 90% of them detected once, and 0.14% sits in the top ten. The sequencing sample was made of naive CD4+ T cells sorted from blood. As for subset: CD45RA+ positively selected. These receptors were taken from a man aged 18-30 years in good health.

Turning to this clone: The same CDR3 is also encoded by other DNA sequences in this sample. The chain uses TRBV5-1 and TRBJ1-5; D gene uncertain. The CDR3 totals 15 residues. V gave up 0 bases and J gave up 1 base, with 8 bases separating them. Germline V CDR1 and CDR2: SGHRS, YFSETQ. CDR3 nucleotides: TGCGCCAGCAGCTTGGAAGGGCGAAGCAATCAGCCCCAGCATTTT. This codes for CASSLEGRSNQPQHF. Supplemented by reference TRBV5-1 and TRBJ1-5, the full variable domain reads KAGVTQTPRYLIKTRGQQVTLSCSPISGHRSVSWYQQTPGQGLQFLFEYFSETQRNKGNFPGRFSGRQFSNSRSEMNVSTLELGDSALYLCASSLEGRSNQPQHFGDGTRLSIL.

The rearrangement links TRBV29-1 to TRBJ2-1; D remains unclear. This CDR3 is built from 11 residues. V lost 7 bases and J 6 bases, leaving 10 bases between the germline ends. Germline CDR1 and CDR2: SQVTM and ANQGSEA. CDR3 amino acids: CSAEKANEQFF. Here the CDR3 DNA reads TGCAGCGCCGAAAAAGCCAATGAGCAGTTCTTC.

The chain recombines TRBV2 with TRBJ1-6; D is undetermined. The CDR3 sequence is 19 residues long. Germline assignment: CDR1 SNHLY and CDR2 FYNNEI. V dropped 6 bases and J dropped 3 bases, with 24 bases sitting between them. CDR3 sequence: CASSGKKGLGPFYNSPLHF. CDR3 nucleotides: TGTGCCAGCAGCGGAAAAAAAGGTTTAGGGCCCTTCTATAATTCACCCCTCCACTTT.

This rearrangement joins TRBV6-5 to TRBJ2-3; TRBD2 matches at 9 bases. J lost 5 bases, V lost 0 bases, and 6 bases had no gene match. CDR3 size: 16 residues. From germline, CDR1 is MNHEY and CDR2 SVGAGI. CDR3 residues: CASSYSGREGIDTQYF. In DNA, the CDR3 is TGTGCCAGCAGTTACTCGGGGCGGGAGGGGATAGATACGCAGTATTTT.

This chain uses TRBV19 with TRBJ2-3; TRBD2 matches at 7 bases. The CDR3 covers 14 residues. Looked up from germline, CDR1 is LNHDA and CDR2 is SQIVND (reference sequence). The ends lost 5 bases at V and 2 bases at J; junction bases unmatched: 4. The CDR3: CASSFSGVTDTQYF. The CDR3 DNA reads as TGTGCCAGTAGTTTCAGCGGGGTCACAGATACGCAGTATTTT.

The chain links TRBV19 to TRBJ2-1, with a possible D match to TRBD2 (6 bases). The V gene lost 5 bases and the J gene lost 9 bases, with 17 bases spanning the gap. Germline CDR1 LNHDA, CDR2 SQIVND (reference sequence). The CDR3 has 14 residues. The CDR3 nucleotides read TGTGCCAGTAGTTTCGATCAAGCGGGCGGTGAGCAGTTCTTC. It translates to CASSFDQAGGEQFF. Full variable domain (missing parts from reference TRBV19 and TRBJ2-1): DGGITQSPKYLFRKEGQNVTLSCEQNLNHDAMYWYRQDPGQGLRLIYYSQIVNDFQKGDIAEGYSVSREKKESFPLTVTSAQKNPTAFYLCASSFDQAGGEQFFGPGTRLTVL.

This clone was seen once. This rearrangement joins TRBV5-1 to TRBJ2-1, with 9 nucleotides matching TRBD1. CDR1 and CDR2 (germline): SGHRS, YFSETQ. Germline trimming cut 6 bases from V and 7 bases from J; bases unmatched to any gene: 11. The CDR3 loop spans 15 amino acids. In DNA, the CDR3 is TGCGCCAGCAAAGGCGGGACAGGGTCCCTAAATGAGCAGTTCTTC. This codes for CASKGGTGSLNEQFF.

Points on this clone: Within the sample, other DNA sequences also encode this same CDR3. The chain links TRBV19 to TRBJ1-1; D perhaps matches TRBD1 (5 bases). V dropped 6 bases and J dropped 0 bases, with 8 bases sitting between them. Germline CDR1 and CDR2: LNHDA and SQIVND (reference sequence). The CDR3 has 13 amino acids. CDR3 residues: CASRGQLNTEAFF. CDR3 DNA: TGTGCCAGTAGAGGACAATTGAACACTGAAGCTTTCTTT.

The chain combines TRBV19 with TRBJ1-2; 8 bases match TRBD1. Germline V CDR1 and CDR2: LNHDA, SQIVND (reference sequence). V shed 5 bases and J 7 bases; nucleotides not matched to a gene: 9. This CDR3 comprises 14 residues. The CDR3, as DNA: TGTGCCAGTAGTCCAGACAGGGGTGGAGGTGGCTACACCTTC. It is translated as CASSPDRGGGGYTF.

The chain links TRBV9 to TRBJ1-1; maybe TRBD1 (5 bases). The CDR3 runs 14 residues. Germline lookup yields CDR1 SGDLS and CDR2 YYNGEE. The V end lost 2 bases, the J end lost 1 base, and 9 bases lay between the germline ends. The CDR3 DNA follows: TGTGCCAGCAGCGTTGGCAGGGAGAACACTGAAGCTTTCTTT. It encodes CASSVGRENTEAFF.

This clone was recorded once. CDR3 DNA: TGCGCCAGCAGCTCGCTGGGAGGCAGGGAGACCCAGTACTTC. Protein sequence: CASSSLGGRETQYF. The chain carries TRBV5-1 and TRBJ2-5, with D maybe TRBD2 (6 bases). The CDR3 runs 14 residues. In germline, CDR1 is SGHRS, CDR2 YFSETQ. The germline V and J ends were trimmed by 3 bases and 5 bases, with 14 bases remaining between them.

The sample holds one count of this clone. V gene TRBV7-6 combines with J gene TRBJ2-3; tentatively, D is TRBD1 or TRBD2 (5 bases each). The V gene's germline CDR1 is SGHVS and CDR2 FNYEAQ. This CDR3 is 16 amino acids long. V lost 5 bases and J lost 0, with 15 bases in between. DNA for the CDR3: TGTGCCAGCAGCCGAGGGACGACCGCTAGCACAGATACGCAGTATTTT. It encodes CASSRGTTASTDTQYF.

The CDR3 nucleotides are TGCAGCGCGCTAACAAGGGGGCCTGAGGGGACGCAGTATTTT. This encodes CSALTRGPEGTQYF. The genes are TRBV29-1 and TRBJ2-3; 7 bases agree with TRBD1. This CDR3 spans 14 amino acids. In germline, CDR1 is SQVTM, CDR2 ANQGSEA. V gave up 7 bases and J gave up 9 bases; unmatched junction bases: 16.

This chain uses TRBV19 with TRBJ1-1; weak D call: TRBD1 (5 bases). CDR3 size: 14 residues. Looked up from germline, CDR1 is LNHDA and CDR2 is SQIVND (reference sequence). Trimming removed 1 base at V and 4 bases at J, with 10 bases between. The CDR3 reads CASSIGQPSTEAFF. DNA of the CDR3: TGTGCCAGTAGTATAGGACAGCCCAGCACTGAAGCTTTCTTT.